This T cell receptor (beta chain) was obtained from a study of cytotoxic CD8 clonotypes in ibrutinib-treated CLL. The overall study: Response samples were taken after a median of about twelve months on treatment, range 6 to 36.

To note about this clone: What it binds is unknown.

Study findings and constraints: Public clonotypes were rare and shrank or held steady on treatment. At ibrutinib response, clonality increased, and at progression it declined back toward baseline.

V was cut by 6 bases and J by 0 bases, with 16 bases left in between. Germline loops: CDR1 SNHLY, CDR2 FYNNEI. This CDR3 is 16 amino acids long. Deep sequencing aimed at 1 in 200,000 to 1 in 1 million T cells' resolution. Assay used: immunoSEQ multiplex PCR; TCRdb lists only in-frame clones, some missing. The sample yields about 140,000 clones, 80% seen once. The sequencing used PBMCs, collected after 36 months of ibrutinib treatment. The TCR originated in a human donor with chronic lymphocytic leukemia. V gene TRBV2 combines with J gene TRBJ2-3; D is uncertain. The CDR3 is CASRRSTETSTDTQYF. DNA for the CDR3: TGTGCCAGCAGACGTAGTACAGAGACTAGCACAGATACGCAGTATTTT.